Each of the 22 T cell receptor beta chains below was sequenced from the same sample in a study of OX40 agonist ivuxolimab in advanced cancers. The assay was immunoSEQ multiplex PCR, and TCRdb's table has in-frame clones only and misses some. The data show more than 55,000 clones, approximately 85% seen once. Sequencing used CD4+ or CD8+ T cells sorted from blood, obtained in a trial of the OX40 agonist ivuxolimab. These receptors came from an adult with an advanced solid tumor such as melanoma, head and neck, liver or kidney cancer.

The CDR3: CASSQESRLEDYGYTF. The DNA for the CDR3 is TGCGCCAGCAGCCAAGAATCCCGCCTGGAGGACTATGGCTACACCTTC. The chain combines TRBV4-3 with TRBJ1-2, with D hard to call. CDR3 length: 16 residues. Deletions cut 0 bases from V and 3 bases from J, with 14 bases between. Germline CDR1 and CDR2: LGHNA and YSLEER.

The chain couples TRBV7-6 to TRBJ1-4; D possibly corresponds to TRBD1 (5 bases). Germline V CDR1 and CDR2: SGHVS, FNYEAQ. CDR3 length equals 15 residues. Trimming removed 5 bases from V and 8 bases from J, with 18 bases in between. The CDR3 protein is CASSLSGSGYEKLFF. In DNA, the CDR3 is TGTGCCAGCAGCCTAAGTGGTTCAGGGTACGAAAAACTGTTTTTT.

The CDR3 here is CASSPPPGNTIYF. In DNA, the CDR3 is TGCGCCAGCAGCCCGCCACCTGGAAACACCATATATTTT. The rearrangement links TRBV5-1 to TRBJ1-3, with unresolved D. The CDR3 consists of 13 residues. The germline CDR1 and CDR2 sequences are SGHRS and YFSETQ. Trimming removed 4 bases at V and 2 bases at J, with 7 bases between.

The V and J genes are TRBV6-1 and TRBJ2-1, with D perhaps matching TRBD1 (5 bases). Germline values: CDR1 MNHNS, CDR2 SASEGT. This CDR3 region has 15 residues. V lost 2 bases to trimming and J lost 8 bases, with 16 bases between them. CDR3 nucleotides: TGTGCCAGCAGTGAATGGGTAAGGGGTGCATATGAGCAGTTCTTC. Its protein is CASSEWVRGAYEQFF.

This chain joins TRBV5-6 and TRBJ2-2, with 8 bases lining up with TRBD1. The germline V gene has CDR1 SGHDT and CDR2 YYEEEE. After removal of 0 bases from V and 3 bases from J, the junction contained 4 bases not matched to a gene. The CDR3 sequence is 16 residues long. Here the CDR3 reads CASSLVGTGYTGELFF. Here the CDR3 DNA reads TGTGCCAGCAGCTTGGTTGGGACAGGCTACACCGGGGAGCTGTTTTTT.

The chain links TRBV10-3 to TRBJ2-2; no clear D. Germline CDR1 is ENHRY and CDR2 is SYGVKD. The CDR3 runs 12 residues. Trimming cost V 8 bases and J 1 base, with 5 bases left between them. The CDR3 bases are TGTGCCATCCTAGGGAACACCGGGGAGCTGTTTTTT. Its protein is CAILGNTGELFF.

CDR3 sequence reads: CASSLGQLSNQPQHF. The CDR3 DNA is TGTGCCAGCAGTTTAGGGCAACTAAGCAATCAGCCCCAGCATTTT. This chain links TRBV28 with TRBJ1-5; D unresolved. The CDR3 extends over 15 amino acids. Germline V CDR1 and CDR2: MDHEN, SYDVKM. The V gene lost 2 bases and the J gene lost 1 base, with 9 bases spanning the gap.

The V and J genes are TRBV28 and TRBJ2-7; D is possibly TRBD2 (6 bases). Deletions cut 3 bases from V and 4 bases from J, with 13 bases between. This CDR3 is 14 amino acids long. Germline-derived CDR1 and CDR2 are MDHEN and SYDVKM. The CDR3 sequence: CASSFVEGLYEQYF. The CDR3 region has the DNA TGTGCCAGCAGTTTCGTGGAGGGTTTGTACGAGCAGTACTTC.

The chain recombines TRBV5-1 with TRBJ2-1, with a weak D call TRBD1 (7 bases). The V end was cut by 5 bases, the J end by 3 bases, with 12 bases between. The CDR3 runs to 14 residues. Germline values: CDR1 SGHRS, CDR2 YFSETQ. The CDR3 DNA follows: TGCGCCAGCAGATACCAGGGGGGCTACAATGAGCAGTTCTTC. Translated: CASRYQGGYNEQFF.

The genes are TRBV19 and TRBJ2-7; TRBD2 matches at 8 bases. The CDR3 is made up of 14 amino acids. Losses at the gene ends were 3 bases for V and 2 bases for J; bases not matched to a gene: 3. The V gene's germline CDR1 is LNHDA and CDR2 SQIVND (reference sequence). In DNA, the CDR3 is TGTGCCAGTAGTATCGGGGGACTAGCCTACGAGCAGTACTTC. Amino acid sequence: CASSIGGLAYEQYF. The whole variable domain, filled in from reference TRBV19 and TRBJ2-7, reads DGGITQSPKYLFRKEGQNVTLSCEQNLNHDAMYWYRQDPGQGLRLIYYSQIVNDFQKGDIAEGYSVSREKKESFPLTVTSAQKNPTAFYLCASSIGGLAYEQYFGPGTRLTVT.

The V call is TRBV28, the J call TRBJ2-1; 10 nucleotides agree with TRBD1. Germline values: CDR1 MDHEN, CDR2 SYDVKM. This CDR3 contains 15 residues. Trimming took 8 bases from V and 7 from J; bases not matched to a gene: 11. CDR3 in DNA: TGTGCCAGCGTCCGCGTGGGACAGGGGATAAATGAGCAGTTCTTC. Encoded protein: CASVRVGQGINEQFF.

The chain uses TRBV27 and TRBJ1-1; D call uncertain. V was trimmed by 2 bases and J by 3 bases, leaving 7 bases between them. Germline CDR1 MNHEY, CDR2 SMNVEV (reference sequence). There are 13 residues in the CDR3. The CDR3: CASSLTQYTEAFF. The CDR3 DNA follows: TGTGCCAGCAGTTTAACACAGTACACTGAAGCTTTCTTT.

The chain carries TRBV6-5 and TRBJ2-1; D might be TRBD2 (5 bases). Per germline, CDR1 MNHEY and CDR2 SVGAGI. Trimming stripped 0 bases from V and 1 base from J, with 10 bases between. There are 16 residues in the CDR3. The CDR3 nucleotides are TGTGCCAGCAGTTACTCGTTTTCGGGATCCTACAATGAGCAGTTCTTC. This codes for CASSYSFSGSYNEQFF.

This chain connects TRBV1 to TRBJ1-2; the D call in the table, TRBD1, was not verified against the DNA. TRBV1 is a recognized pseudogene. The length of the CDR3 is 14 residues. CDR3 sequence: CTSSQETGDYGYTF. The CDR3 DNA reads TGCACCAGCAGCCAAGAAACAGGGGACTATGGCTACACCTTC.

The rearrangement links TRBV4-1 to TRBJ2-2; the D is unclear. Germline CDR1 and CDR2: MGHRA and YSYEKL. V was cut by 3 bases and J by 5 bases, with 10 bases left in between. The CDR3 is made up of 14 amino acids. Here the CDR3 DNA reads TGCGCCAGCAGCCACCCCTTGGGGACCGGGGAGCTGTTTTTT. It is translated as CASSHPLGTGELFF.

The CDR3 nucleotides read TGTGCCAGCAAGTTTAGTAGCGGGGGATCTTCAGATACGCAGTATTTT. As protein: CASKFSSGGSSDTQYF. V usage is TRBV9 and J usage is TRBJ2-3; TRBD2 agrees at 9 bases. Trimming at V came to 6 bases and at J to 4 bases, leaving 12 bases not matched to a gene. Germline CDR1 is SGDLS and CDR2 is YYNGEE. CDR3 size: 16 residues.

This chain uses TRBV28 with TRBJ1-3; 7 positions match TRBD1. The ends lost 2 bases at V and 4 bases at J; junction bases unmatched: 8. CDR3 length: 16 residues. Germline values: CDR1 MDHEN, CDR2 SYDVKM. Here the CDR3 reads CASSLVPRTGGNTIYF. CDR3 DNA: TGTGCCAGCAGTTTAGTCCCACGGACAGGCGGAAACACCATATATTTT.

The rearrangement joins TRBV11-2 to TRBJ2-7, with D uncertain. This CDR3 is built from 13 residues. V was pared by 1 base and J by 4 bases, with 8 bases between. The germline CDR1 and CDR2 sequences are SGHAT and FQNNGV. CDR3 in DNA: TGTGCCAGCAGCTTAGGAGTATCATACGAGCAGTACGTC. Translation: CASSLGVSYEQYV.

The V and J genes are TRBV11-2 and TRBJ1-1; D might be TRBD1 (5 bases). Trimming removed 0 bases at V and 5 bases at J, with 16 bases between. Germline loops: CDR1 SGHAT, CDR2 FQNNGV. The CDR3 is made up of 16 amino acids. CDR3 nucleotide sequence: TGTGCCAGCAGCTTAGATCGCGGAGGGGTGAGGACTGAAGCTTTCTTT. Its translation is CASSLDRGGVRTEAFF. Drawing the rest from reference TRBV11-2 and TRBJ1-1, the complete variable domain is EAGVAQSPRYKIIEKRQSVAFWCNPISGHATLYWYQQILGQGPKLLIQFQNNGVVDDSQLPKDRFSAERLKGVDSTLKIQPAKLEDSAVYLCASSLDRGGVRTEAFFGQGTRLTVV.

V usage is TRBV11-2 and J usage is TRBJ2-7, with TRBD1 matching over 7 bases. The germline V gene encodes CDR1 SGHAT and CDR2 FQNNGV. CDR3 size: 18 residues. Unmatched junction bases numbered 24, after V lost 4 bases and J lost 9 bases. In nucleotides, the CDR3 is TGTGCCAGCAGCTCATCAGGGGGTATACAGGTCCCCCTGTGTGGGCAGTACGTC. As protein: CASSSSGGIQVPLCGQYV.

The sample holds a few counts of this clone. The chain links TRBV5-1 to TRBJ2-3, with D possibly being TRBD2 (5 bases). The CDR3 sequence is 16 residues long. The germline CDR1 and CDR2 sequences are SGHRS and YFSETQ. Trimming pared 3 bases from V and 3 bases from J, leaving 17 bases between. The CDR3 spells CASSSYPGGSTDTQYF. CDR3 coding DNA: TGCGCCAGCAGCTCCTACCCGGGCGGGTCGACAGATACGCAGTATTTT.

CDR3 bases: TGCGCCAGCAGCTCGACAGGTTGGGATACGCAGTATTTT. Its protein is CASSSTGWDTQYF. The J gene is TRBJ2-3, the V gene TRBV5-1, with TRBD1 as a possible D gene (6 bases). CDR1 is SGHRS, CDR2 YFSETQ, per germline. Trimming took off 3 bases at V and 6 bases at J, with 11 bases between the two ends. CDR3 length: 13 amino acids.